The clone carrying this TCR beta chain was seen a few times. This CDR3 is built from 15 residues. Germline V gene lookup returns CDR1 GTSNPN and CDR2 SVGIG (reference sequence). Trimming left V 7 bases short and J 0 bases short, with 16 bases between. The PCR was carried out with 60 Vbeta primers and 13 Jbeta primers. The data were produced by immunoSEQ multiplex PCR, yet TCRdb's version contains in-frame clones alone and is incomplete. The sample has about 96,000 clones, roughly 74% seen once. The entry originates in a study of cytomegalovirus exposure and HLA in healthy donors. The source material was PBMCs. The chain joins TRBV30 to TRBJ1-5; D may be TRBD1 (5 bases). The TCR comes from a woman between 70 and 85 years old in good health and CMV-seropositive. The CDR3 loop reads CAFVSRGNSNQPQHF. DNA of the CDR3: TGTGCCTTCGTATCTCGGGGGAATAGCAATCAGCCCCAGCATTTT.